The 19 T cell receptor beta chains in this list originate from one sample, sequenced in a study of T cells in Graves' hyperthyroidism and ophthalmopathy. RNA transcripts served as the template for amplifying TCR beta CDR3 regions. The study used the HTBI primer set for a first-round RT-PCR of the TCR CDR3. From the multiplex PCR reads, TCRdb called clonotypes with MiXCR, one entry per CDR3 protein. The table shows 450,000 to 600,000 distinct CDR3 sequences, with roughly 21% occurring only once. The material sequenced was blood. These receptors were obtained from a man aged 35 to 55 with Graves' ophthalmopathy.

This clonotype was seen at least ten times. V gene TRBV7-2 combines with J gene TRBJ1-1; possibly TRBD1 for D (6 bases). The CDR3 has 13 residues. Trimming cost V 4 bases and J 2 bases, with 8 bases left between them. From germline, CDR1 is SGHTA and CDR2 FQGNSA. The CDR3 here is CASSSQGNTEAFF. The CDR3 DNA sequence: TGTGCCAGCAGCTCACAGGGAAACACTGAAGCTTTCTTT.

This clonotype was observed many times. The V gene is TRBV7-3, the J gene TRBJ2-7; D remains ambiguous. The CDR3 covers 14 residues. Germline CDR1 reads SGHTA; CDR2 reads FQGTGA. The V end was cut by 5 bases, the J end by 0 bases, with 11 bases between. CDR3 region: CASSPSHGSYEQYF. CDR3 in DNA: TGTGCCAGCAGCCCATCTCACGGCTCCTACGAGCAGTACTTC. The whole variable domain, filled in from reference TRBV7-3 and TRBJ2-7, reads GAGVSQTPSNKVTEKGKYVELRCDPISGHTALYWYRQSLGQGPEFLIYFQGTGAADDSGLPNDRFFAVRPEGSVSTLKIQRTERGDSAVYLCASSPSHGSYEQYFGPGTRLTVT.

This chain connects TRBV30 to TRBJ2-1; D perhaps matches TRBD2 (7 bases). Germline V gene lookup returns CDR1 GTSNPN and CDR2 SVGIG (reference sequence). Trimming removed 6 bases at V and 4 bases at J, with 19 bases between. The CDR3 extends over 15 amino acids. In nucleotides, the CDR3 is TGTGCCTGCCACCCGGCAGGGGAGGGTTACAATGAGCAGTTCTTC. Its translation: CACHPAGEGYNEQFF.

This clonotype was counted many times. The J gene is TRBJ2-1, the V gene TRBV5-1; 11 positions agree with TRBD2. V lost 4 bases to trimming and J lost 5 bases; unmatched junction nucleotides: 8. CDR1 and CDR2 from the germline V gene are SGHRS and YFSETQ. The CDR3 sequence is 16 residues long. The CDR3 region is CASSKGLADIDNEQFF. CDR3 DNA sequence: TGCGCCAGCAGCAAGGGACTAGCGGACATAGACAATGAGCAGTTCTTC.

This clonotype was detected many times. This CDR3 is CATSAAGRPGETQYF. DNA of the CDR3: TGTGCCACCAGTGCAGCCGGACGTCCCGGGGAGACCCAGTACTTC. The V and J genes are TRBV24-1 and TRBJ2-5; D is undetermined. The V gene's germline CDR1 is KGHDR and CDR2 SFDVKD. This CDR3 is built from 15 residues. The V end lost 5 bases, the J end lost 5 bases, and 17 bases lay between the germline ends.

This clonotype was found many times. V is TRBV12-3 or TRBV12-4 and J is TRBJ1-5; D is unresolved. This CDR3 contains 15 residues. V gave up 6 bases and J gave up 6 bases, with 18 bases separating them. The CDR3 spells CASSPGDLRSQPQHF. The CDR3 DNA is TGTGCCAGCAGCCCCGGCGACCTAAGAAGTCAGCCCCAGCATTTT.

This clonotype was found many times. J is TRBJ2-1 and V is TRBV18, with a tentative D call TRBD2 (6 bases). Germline lookup yields CDR1 KGHSH and CDR2 LQKENI. CDR3 length equals 15 residues. V lost 6 bases, J lost 7 bases, and 19 bases lay in between. CDR3 region: CASSPTLTAGNEQFF. Here the CDR3 DNA reads TGTGCCAGCTCCCCGACCCTGACGGCGGGGAATGAGCAGTTCTTC.

This clonotype was seen repeatedly, ten times or more. This chain uses TRBV6-5 with TRBJ1-2; TRBD1 is a possible D gene (5 bases). The germline V gene has CDR1 MNHEY and CDR2 SVGAGI. This CDR3 comprises 13 residues. V lost 2 bases and J 8 bases, leaving 12 bases between the germline ends. CDR3 amino acids: CASSYGHLGGYTF. In DNA, the CDR3 is TGTGCCAGCAGTTACGGACACCTTGGAGGCTACACCTTC.

The chain uses TRBV7-3 and TRBJ2-3; D is possibly TRBD2 (6 bases). V lost 4 bases and J 7 bases, leaving 15 bases between the germline ends. The CDR3 sequence is 14 residues long. Germline V CDR1 and CDR2: SGHTA, FQGTGA. CDR3 in DNA: TGTGCCAGCAGCTCCCGGGGGAGCCCCCATACGCAGTATTTT. Its protein product is CASSSRGSPHTQYF.

This clonotype was observed a few times. The chain carries TRBV5-1 and TRBJ2-1; D is unclear. The CDR3 runs to 14 residues. Trimming took 0 bases from V and 12 from J, leaving 16 bases between them. CDR1 and CDR2 (germline): SGHRS, YFSETQ. CDR3 DNA: TGCGCCAGCAGCTTGGGAGTTATGAGCGCATGGCAGTTCTTC. Protein sequence: CASSLGVMSAWQFF.

The chain is built from TRBV7-8 and TRBJ2-2; a weak D match, TRBD2 (6 bases). Trimming removed 6 bases at V and 6 bases at J, with 17 bases between. Germline CDR1 and CDR2: SGHVS and FQNEAQ. This CDR3 is built from 15 residues. The chain's CDR3 is CASSFPERVSGELFF. The CDR3 DNA reads as TGTGCCAGCAGTTTCCCGGAGCGGGTATCCGGGGAGCTGTTTTTT.

The chain couples TRBV7-2 to TRBJ1-3; 10 bases line up with TRBD1. The CDR3 runs 15 residues. The germline V gene encodes CDR1 SGHTA and CDR2 FQGNSA. V lost 5 bases to trimming and J lost 3 bases; unmatched junction nucleotides: 4. CDR3 DNA: TGTGCCAGCAGCCGGGGGACAGGGGTTGGAAACACCATATATTTT. Protein product: CASSRGTGVGNTIYF.

V gene TRBV12-3 or TRBV12-4 combines with J gene TRBJ2-3; TRBD2 matches 14 bases. CDR3 length: 15 amino acids. V was clipped by 8 bases and J by 3 bases; unmatched bases: 4. CDR3 sequence reads: CASLRLAGGTDTQYF. CDR3 DNA: TGTGCCAGCTTAAGACTAGCGGGAGGGACAGATACGCAGTATTTT.

This clonotype was detected ten times or more. The V and J genes are TRBV12-5 and TRBJ2-3; the match to TRBD1 covers 7 bases. Losses at the gene ends were 0 bases for V and 5 bases for J; bases not matched to a gene: 14. The CDR3 runs to 18 residues. CDR1 is LGHNT, CDR2 FRNRAP, per germline. CDR3 loop: CASGLVPWKGALRDTQYF. In DNA, the CDR3 is TGTGCTAGTGGTTTGGTACCCTGGAAGGGGGCGCTCAGAGATACGCAGTATTTT.

A few counts support this clonotype. The junction departs from germline at one end; a sequencing error may be responsible. This chain links TRBV3-1 with TRBJ1-6; a weak D match, TRBD1 (6 bases). The CDR3 extends over 13 amino acids. CDR1 is LGHDT, CDR2 YNNKEL, per germline (reference sequence). The CDR3 here is CASKWQGNSPLHF. The CDR3 DNA is TGTGCGAGCAAGTGGCAGGGGAATTCACCCCTCCACTTT.

This clonotype was detected only a few times. This chain joins TRBV20-1 and TRBJ2-1, with 10 bases fitting TRBD2. After removal of 0 bases from V and 2 bases from J, the junction contained 19 bases not matched to a gene. Germline CDR1 reads DFQATT; CDR2 reads SNEGSKA (reference sequence). This CDR3 spans 21 amino acids. The CDR3 sequence is CSARDDVAGGPDATAYNEQFF. In nucleotides, the CDR3 is TGCAGTGCTAGAGATGACGTAGCGGGAGGACCGGATGCTACCGCCTACAATGAGCAGTTCTTC.

This clonotype was seen a handful of times. The chain employs TRBV3-1 and TRBJ2-5; 7 nucleotides align to TRBD2. J was trimmed by 5 bases and V by 0 bases; bases with no gene match: 12. The CDR3 is 17 amino acids. Germline values: CDR1 LGHDT, CDR2 YNNKEL (reference sequence). The CDR3 nucleotides read TGTGCCAGCAGCCAAGATCGGGCGGGATTCGGGGGGGAGACCCAGTACTTC. It is translated as CASSQDRAGFGGETQYF.

This clonotype came up a few times. J is TRBJ2-5 and V is TRBV2; the D gene could be TRBD1 or TRBD2 (5 bases each). The CDR3 is made up of 13 amino acids. Per germline, CDR1 SNHLY and CDR2 FYNNEI. V was clipped by 7 bases and J by 3 bases, with 12 bases between them. The CDR3 region has the DNA TGTGCCAGCACCCGGGACCCGAAAGAGACCCAGTACTTC. It specifies CASTRDPKETQYF.

In its sample, this clonotype was seen many times. The chain is built from TRBV28 and TRBJ1-2; a possible D gene is TRBD1 (6 bases). Germline CDR1 is MDHEN and CDR2 is SYDVKM. This CDR3 comprises 14 residues. V was cut by 5 bases and J by 4 bases, with 14 bases left in between. CDR3 nucleotide sequence: TGTGCCAGCAGTACCTTCACAGGGTTCTATGGCTACACCTTC. Residues: CASSTFTGFYGYTF.